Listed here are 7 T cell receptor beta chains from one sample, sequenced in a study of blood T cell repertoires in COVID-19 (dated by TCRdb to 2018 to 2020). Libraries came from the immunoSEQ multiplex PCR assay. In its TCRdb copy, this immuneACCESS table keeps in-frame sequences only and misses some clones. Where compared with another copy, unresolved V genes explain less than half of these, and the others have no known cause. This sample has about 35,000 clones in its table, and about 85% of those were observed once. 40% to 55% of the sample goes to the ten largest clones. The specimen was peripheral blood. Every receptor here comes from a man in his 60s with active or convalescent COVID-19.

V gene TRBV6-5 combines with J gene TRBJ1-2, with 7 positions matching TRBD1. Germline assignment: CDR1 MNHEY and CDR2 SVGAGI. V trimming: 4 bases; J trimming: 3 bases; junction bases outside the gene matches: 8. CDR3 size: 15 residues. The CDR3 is CASSSQQGMDYGYTF. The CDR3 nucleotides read TGTGCCAGCAGTTCCCAACAGGGGATGGACTATGGCTACACCTTC.

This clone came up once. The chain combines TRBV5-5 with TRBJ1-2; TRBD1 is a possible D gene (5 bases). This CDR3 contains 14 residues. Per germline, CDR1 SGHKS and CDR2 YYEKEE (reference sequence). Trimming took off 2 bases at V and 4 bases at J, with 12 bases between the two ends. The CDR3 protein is CASSFMGPGYGYTF. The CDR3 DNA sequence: TGTGCCAGCAGCTTCATGGGGCCAGGCTATGGCTACACCTTC.

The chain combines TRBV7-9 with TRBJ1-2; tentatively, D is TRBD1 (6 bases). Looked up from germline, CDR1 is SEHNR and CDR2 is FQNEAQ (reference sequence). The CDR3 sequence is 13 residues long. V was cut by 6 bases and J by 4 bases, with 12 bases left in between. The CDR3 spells CASSEQGIYGYTF. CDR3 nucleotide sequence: TGTGCCAGCAGTGAACAGGGTATCTATGGCTACACCTTC.

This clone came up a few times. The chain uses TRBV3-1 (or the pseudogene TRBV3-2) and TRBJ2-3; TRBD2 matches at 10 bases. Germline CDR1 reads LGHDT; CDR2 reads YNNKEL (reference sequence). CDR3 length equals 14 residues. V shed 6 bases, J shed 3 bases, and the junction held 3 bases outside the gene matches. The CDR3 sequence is CASRPSGGTDTQYF. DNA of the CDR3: TGTGCCAGCAGGCCTAGCGGGGGTACAGATACGCAGTATTTT.

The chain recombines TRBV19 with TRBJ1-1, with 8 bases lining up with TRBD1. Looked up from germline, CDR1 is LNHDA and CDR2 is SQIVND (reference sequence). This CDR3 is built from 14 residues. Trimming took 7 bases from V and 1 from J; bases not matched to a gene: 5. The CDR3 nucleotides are TGTGCCAGTACCGCCGGGACAGGGAACACTGAAGCTTTCTTT. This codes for CASTAGTGNTEAFF.

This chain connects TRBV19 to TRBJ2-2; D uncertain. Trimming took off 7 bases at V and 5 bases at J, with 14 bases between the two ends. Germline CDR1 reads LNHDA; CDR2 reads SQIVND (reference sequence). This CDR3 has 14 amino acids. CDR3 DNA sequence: TGTGCCAGTAAGATCGGATACGGGACCGGGGAGCTGTTTTTT. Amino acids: CASKIGYGTGELFF.

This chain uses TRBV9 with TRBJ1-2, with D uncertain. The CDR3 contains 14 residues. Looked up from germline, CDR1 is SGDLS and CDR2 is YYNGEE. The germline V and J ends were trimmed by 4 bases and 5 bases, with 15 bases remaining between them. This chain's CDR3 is CASSPGVGRYGYTF. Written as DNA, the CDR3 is TGTGCCAGCAGCCCGGGTGTGGGGAGGTATGGCTACACCTTC.